Presented here are 5 T cell receptor beta chains from one specimen sequenced in a study of blood T cell repertoires in COVID-19. TCRdb's copy holds only in-frame clones and misses some; the assay was immunoSEQ multiplex PCR. The table lists 450,000 to 500,000 clones, roughly nine tenths of them singletons. Sequenced sample: PBMCs or T cells enriched from blood (not recorded which). The receptors stem from an older woman who had recovered from COVID-19.

The rearrangement joins TRBV23-1 to TRBJ2-7, with D perhaps TRBD1 (6 bases). TRBV23-1 is an ORF, with its function uncertain. V was clipped by 0 bases and J by 3 bases, with 12 bases between them. The CDR3 spans 15 residues. DNA of the CDR3: TGCGCCAGCAGTCAATCGGCAGGGGCGGGCTACGAGCAGTACTTC. Protein: CASSQSAGAGYEQYF.

Turning to this clone: At one end, the junction sequence differs from germline, possibly due to a read error. V is TRBV30 and J is TRBJ1-1; 7 bases align to TRBD1. Germline V gives CDR1 GTSNPN, CDR2 SVGIG (reference sequence). The CDR3 consists of 14 residues. The CDR3 bases are TGTGCCTGGTCGACAGGGAGATTTAACAATGAAGCTTTCTTT. Translation gives CAWSTGRFNNEAFF.

The CDR3: CASSEVSRERSQKGEANYGYTF. The CDR3 region has the DNA TGTGCCAGCAGTGAAGTATCGAGGGAACGGAGCCAAAAGGGGGAAGCTAACTATGGCTACACCTTC. This chain links TRBV2 with TRBJ1-2; a possible D gene is TRBD1 (6 bases). Germline V lookup: CDR1 SNHLY, CDR2 FYNNEI. V shed 1 base and J shed 0 bases, with 30 bases lying between them. This CDR3 region has 22 residues. The full variable domain, with the rest looked up from reference TRBV2 and TRBJ1-2, is EPEVTQTPSHQVTQMGQEVILRCVPISNHLYFYWYRQILGQKVEFLVSFYNNEISEKSEIFDDQFSVERPDGSNFTLKIRSTKLEDSAMYFCASSEVSRERSQKGEANYGYTFGSGTRLTVV.

V gene TRBV5-6 combines with J gene TRBJ1-2; 7 nucleotides line up with TRBD1. This CDR3 contains 17 residues. V gave up 9 bases and J gave up 4 bases; unmatched junction bases: 21. CDR1 is SGHDT and CDR2 is YYEEEE in the germline V gene. CDR3 amino acids: CATLRGQILAGGYGYTF. Written as DNA, the CDR3 is TGTGCCACACTTAGGGGACAGATCCTCGCTGGTGGCTATGGCTACACCTTC.

The chain recombines TRBV5-1 with TRBJ2-1; 7 positions match TRBD2. The CDR3 is 13 residues long. V was pared by 4 bases and J by 10 bases, with 8 bases of the junction left unmatched. Germline loops: CDR1 SGHRS, CDR2 YFSETQ. This CDR3 reads CASSGSGKGEQFF. The CDR3 bases are TGCGCCAGCAGCGGGAGCGGGAAGGGGGAGCAGTTCTTC.